A single sample is the source of the 21 T cell receptor beta chains below, sequenced in a study of post-analysis software for immune sequencing data. Notes on the study in general: Patients carried roughly 5 TRBV segments more frequently than controls did, and TRBV5-6, TRBV5-1 and TRBV20-1 were among them.

Libraries were made from TCR beta cDNA, and they carried unique molecular identifiers. TCRdb reprocessed the PCR reads with MiXCR, giving one entry per CDR3 protein. The sample holds about 500,000 distinct CDR3 sequences, nearly 45% seen once. These receptors lack a known antigen. What was sequenced was blood. These receptors all come from a girl aged 10-17 years with multiple sclerosis.

This clonotype was observed once. At one end the junction does not follow the germline gene, possibly because of a read error. V gene TRBV29-1 combines with J gene TRBJ1-2; 10 nucleotides agree with TRBD1. The length of the CDR3 is 14 residues. Germline assignment: CDR1 SQVTM and CDR2 ANQGSEA. CDR3 in amino acids: CSVDGTGAGYDYTF. DNA for the CDR3: TGCAGCGTTGACGGGACAGGGGCAGGGTATGACTACACCTTC.

This clonotype was seen a single time. CDR3 protein: CASSLGRGWGFNEQFF. The CDR3 region has the DNA TGTGCCAGCAGTCTAGGCCGGGGATGGGGATTCAATGAGCAGTTCTTC. The chain is built from TRBV12-3 or TRBV12-4 and TRBJ2-1; D possibly corresponds to TRBD2 (5 bases). CDR3 length equals 16 residues. The V end was cut by 5 bases, the J end by 6 bases, with 20 bases between.

The V gene is TRBV7-9, the J gene TRBJ2-7; TRBD2 might be the D (5 bases). V was pared by 10 bases and J by 4 bases, with 17 bases between. The CDR3 totals 13 residues. Germline V gene sequence: CDR1 SEHNR, CDR2 FQNEAQ (reference sequence). DNA for the CDR3: TGTGCCACCACGGGGAACCGATGGTACGAGCAGTACTTC. Residues: CATTGNRWYEQYF.

The V and J genes are TRBV12-3 or TRBV12-4 and TRBJ1-2, with a possible D match to TRBD1 (5 bases). Between the trimmed V and J ends, which lost 1 base and 8 bases, there was a span of 11 bases. This CDR3 region has 13 residues. The CDR3 loop is CASSLESGWGYTF. In DNA form, the CDR3 reads TGTGCCAGCAGTTTAGAGTCAGGGTGGGGCTACACCTTC.

The chain recombines TRBV20-1 with TRBJ2-3; a possible D gene is TRBD2 (6 bases). V lost 6 bases, J lost 4 bases, and 20 bases lay in between. Looked up from germline, CDR1 is DFQATT and CDR2 is SNEGSKA (reference sequence). This CDR3 has 15 amino acids. Written as DNA, the CDR3 is TGCAGTGCCCCGGATGTAGCGGTCTTGGCAGATACGCAGTATTTT. Protein product: CSAPDVAVLADTQYF.

This clonotype was seen just once. The chain employs TRBV7-2 and TRBJ2-7; 7 bases map to TRBD2. The trim removed 2 bases at V and 2 bases at J, leaving 3 bases unmatched. Per germline, CDR1 SGHTA and CDR2 FQGNSA. This CDR3 region has 14 residues. The CDR3 nucleotides are TGTGCCAGCAGCTTAAAAGCGGGACCCTACGAGCAGTACTTC. This translates into CASSLKAGPYEQYF.

This sequence joins TRBV27 and TRBJ2-5, with 8 bases that match TRBD1. The V gene's germline CDR1 is MNHEY and CDR2 SMNVEV (reference sequence). V was pared by 6 bases and J by 11 bases, with 14 bases of the junction left unmatched. This CDR3 spans 14 amino acids. The CDR3 nucleotides read TGTGCCAGCAGACCAACCGGGACAGGCGTGGGGCAGTACTTC. This translates into CASRPTGTGVGQYF.

This chain connects TRBV10-3 to TRBJ2-1, with no clear D. Trimming stripped 2 bases from V and 0 bases from J, with 14 bases between. Per the germline V gene, CDR1 is ENHRY and CDR2 is SYGVKD. The length of the CDR3 is 17 residues. The CDR3 nucleotides read TGTGCCATCAGTGAGAGGGTAGACCCAGGCTCCTACAATGAGCAGTTCTTC. The encoded protein is CAISERVDPGSYNEQFF.

The chain carries TRBV5-1 and TRBJ2-1; the D gene is possibly TRBD2 (5 bases). Trimming took off 0 bases at V and 7 bases at J, with 11 bases between the two ends. Germline CDR1 SGHRS, CDR2 YFSETQ. This CDR3 comprises 14 residues. In nucleotides, the CDR3 is TGCGCCAGCAGCTTGGATACCGGGAAGAATGAGCAGTTCTTC. As protein: CASSLDTGKNEQFF.

The J gene is TRBJ2-1, the V gene TRBV28; 7 bases are shared with TRBD2. From germline, CDR1 is MDHEN and CDR2 SYDVKM. V lost 3 bases and J lost 1; bases outside the gene matches: 9. CDR3 length: 17 residues. DNA of the CDR3: TGTGCCAGCAGTTTTGAGGTGGGAGGGAGATCCTACAATGAGCAGTTCTTC. Its protein product is CASSFEVGGRSYNEQFF. The full variable domain, in which reference TRBV28 and TRBJ2-1 provide the parts outside the CDR3, is DVKVTQSSRYLVKRTGEKVFLECVQDMDHENMFWYRQDPGLGLRLIYFSYDVKMKEKGDIPEGYSVSREKKERFSLILESASTNQTSMYLCASSFEVGGRSYNEQFFGPGTRLTVL.

The chain joins TRBV12-3 or TRBV12-4 to TRBJ1-3; D may be TRBD1 (5 bases). CDR3 length: 14 residues. V was shortened by 6 bases and J by 1 base, with 10 bases between the two germline ends. The CDR3 reads CASRPGTSGNTIYF. CDR3 in DNA: TGTGCCAGCAGGCCGGGGACTTCTGGAAACACCATATATTTT.

The chain's CDR3 is CASSPDGGAYSNQPQHF. DNA of the CDR3: TGTGCCAGCAGCCCTGACGGGGGGGCCTATAGCAATCAGCCCCAGCATTTT. The chain links TRBV7-9 to TRBJ1-5, with D tentatively TRBD1 (6 bases). The CDR3 totals 17 residues. Germline CDR1 and CDR2: SEHNR and FQNEAQ (reference sequence). V gave up 5 bases and J gave up 0 bases, with 17 bases separating them.

The V and J genes are TRBV5-1 and TRBJ2-5; the D gene is possibly TRBD1 (6 bases). CDR1 and CDR2 from the germline V gene are SGHRS and YFSETQ. V was trimmed by 2 bases and J by 4 bases, leaving 15 bases between them. This CDR3 contains 15 residues. This chain's CDR3 is CASSFNAGVSETQYF. The CDR3 coding sequence is TGCGCCAGCAGCTTTAACGCAGGGGTATCAGAGACCCAGTACTTC. Filled out from reference TRBV5-1 and TRBJ2-5, the complete variable domain reads KAGVTQTPRYLIKTRGQQVTLSCSPISGHRSVSWYQQTPGQGLQFLFEYFSETQRNKGNFPGRFSGRQFSNSRSEMNVSTLELGDSALYLCASSFNAGVSETQYFGPGTRLLVL.

The genes are TRBV20-1 and TRBJ1-2; weak D call: TRBD1 (5 bases). Germline V gives CDR1 DFQATT, CDR2 SNEGSKA (reference sequence). The V end was cut by 6 bases, the J end by 8 bases, with 13 bases between. The length of the CDR3 is 11 residues. This CDR3 is CSAVQGAGYTF. CDR3 coding DNA: TGCAGTGCCGTCCAAGGGGCCGGCTACACCTTC.

This clonotype was seen a handful of times. The rearrangement joins TRBV7-3 to TRBJ2-1; perhaps TRBD2 as D (6 bases). The CDR3 runs to 15 residues. Trimming removed 4 bases from V and 4 bases from J, with 14 bases in between. CDR1 and CDR2 (germline): SGHTA, FQGTGA. In DNA, the CDR3 is TGTGCCAGCAGCTCCGACGGGAGTAGGTACAATGAGCAGTTCTTC. Amino acids: CASSSDGSRYNEQFF.

This clonotype was detected only a few times. The V and J genes are TRBV12-3 or TRBV12-4 and TRBJ2-5; D is perhaps TRBD1 or TRBD2 (6 bases each). The CDR3 spans 14 residues. V lost 7 bases and J lost 4, with 16 bases in between. Here the CDR3 reads CASTPWGARETQYF. CDR3 DNA sequence: TGTGCCAGCACCCCCTGGGGGGCGAGAGAGACCCAGTACTTC.

This clonotype was found a few times. The genes are TRBV7-9 and TRBJ2-3; D ambiguous. Germline CDR1 is SEHNR and CDR2 is FQNEAQ (reference sequence). This CDR3 is 15 amino acids long. Trimming cost V 5 bases and J 2 bases, with 14 bases left between them. CDR3 sequence reads: CASSPDAFLTDTQYF. The CDR3 DNA reads TGTGCCAGCAGCCCAGACGCATTTCTCACAGATACGCAGTATTTT.

This clonotype was counted between two and nine times. The chain couples TRBV7-3 to TRBJ2-3, with TRBD2 identical over 9 bases. The CDR3 has 15 residues. Germline V gene sequence: CDR1 SGHTA, CDR2 FQGTGA. V dropped 5 bases and J dropped 5; count of bases not matched to a gene: 8. CDR3 protein: CASSATSGRLDTQYF. The CDR3 DNA reads TGTGCCAGCAGCGCCACCAGCGGGAGGCTAGATACGCAGTATTTT.

This clonotype was counted only a few times. The gene calls are TRBV12-3 or TRBV12-4 and TRBJ2-5; D is undetermined. The DNA end lines up better with TRBJ2-7; the J call may be wrong. The CDR3 spans 12 residues. The CDR3 nucleotides are TGTGCCAGCAGTGAATTGACCTACGAGCAGTACTTC. Amino acid sequence: CASSELTYEQYF.

This clonotype was counted a few times. V gene TRBV28 combines with J gene TRBJ2-6; no clear D. The CDR3 runs to 15 residues. V was pared by 2 bases and J by 4 bases, with 9 bases between. Germline V CDR1 and CDR2: MDHEN, SYDVKM. The CDR3: CASSLRVPGANVLTF. The CDR3 bases are TGTGCCAGCAGTTTACGGGTCCCCGGGGCCAACGTCCTGACTTTC.

This chain joins TRBV28 and TRBJ1-5, with 7 bases identical to TRBD1. The CDR3 is made up of 14 amino acids. Trimming at V came to 3 bases and at J to 3 bases, leaving 2 bases not matched to a gene. Germline V CDR1 and CDR2: MDHEN, SYDVKM. The CDR3 coding sequence is TGTGCCAGCAGTTTCAGGGGGACCAATCAGCCCCAGCATTTT. Protein product: CASSFRGTNQPQHF.